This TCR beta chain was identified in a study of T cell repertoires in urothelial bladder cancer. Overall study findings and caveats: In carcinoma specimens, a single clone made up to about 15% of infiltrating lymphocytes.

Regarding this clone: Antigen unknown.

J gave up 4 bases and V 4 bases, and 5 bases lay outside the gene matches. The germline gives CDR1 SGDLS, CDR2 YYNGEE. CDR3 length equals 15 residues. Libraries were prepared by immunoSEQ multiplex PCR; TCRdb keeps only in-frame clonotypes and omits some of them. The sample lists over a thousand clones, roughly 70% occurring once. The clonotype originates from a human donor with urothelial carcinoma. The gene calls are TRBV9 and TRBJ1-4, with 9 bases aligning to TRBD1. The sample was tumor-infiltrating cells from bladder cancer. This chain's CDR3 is CASSSPDRGNEKLFF. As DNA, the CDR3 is TGTGCCAGCAGCTCCCCGGACAGGGGTAATGAAAAACTGTTTTTT. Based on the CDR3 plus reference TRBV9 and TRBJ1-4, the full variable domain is DSGVTQTPKHLITATGQRVTLRCSPRSGDLSVYWYQQSLDQGLQFLIQYYNGEERAKGNILERFSAQQFPDLHSELNLSSLELGDSALYFCASSSPDRGNEKLFFGSGTQLSVL.